Each of the 29 T cell receptor beta chains below was sequenced from the same sample in a study of vaccination and CD4 T cells after COVID-19. Antigens of these TCRs are unknown. Treatment described: roughly 10-day PBMC culture with coronavirus spike peptide pools or control peptides (ViraFEST assay). The Oncomine TCR Beta short-read assay was applied to DNA of cultured CD4+ T cells. MiXCR, applied by TCRdb to the PCR reads, yields one record per CDR3 protein. This table has 20,000 to 30,000 distinct CDR3 sequences, 43% appearing once. The sample consisted of CD4+ T cells from blood, cultured in vitro. The receptors originated from a human donor who had recovered from COVID-19.

This clonotype was counted a few times. The V and J genes are TRBV28 and TRBJ2-7; D is perhaps TRBD2 (5 bases). This CDR3 is 13 amino acids long. The germline V gene encodes CDR1 MDHEN and CDR2 SYDVKM. The germline V and J ends were trimmed by 7 bases and 0 bases, with 10 bases remaining between them. The CDR3: CASNGAGSYEQYF. The DNA of the CDR3 is TGTGCCAGCAACGGTGCGGGCTCCTACGAGCAGTACTTC.

V gene TRBV20-1 combines with J gene TRBJ2-7, with D perhaps TRBD1 (6 bases). Trimming removed 7 bases from V and 3 bases from J, with 16 bases in between. CDR1 is DFQATT, CDR2 SNEGSKA, per germline (reference sequence). CDR3 length: 13 residues. As DNA, the CDR3 is TGCAGTGTTACGCAGGGGATTGGCTACGAGCAGTACTTC. Protein: CSVTQGIGYEQYF.

This chain uses TRBV2 with TRBJ2-1; D is possibly TRBD1 (6 bases). The CDR3 is 11 residues long. Trimming left V 4 bases short and J 13 bases short, with 11 bases between. Germline loops: CDR1 SNHLY, CDR2 FYNNEI. This chain's CDR3 is CASSVGAYQFF. Here the CDR3 DNA reads TGTGCCAGCAGTGTGGGGGCATACCAGTTCTTC.

The sample holds a few counts of this clonotype. The chain recombines TRBV29-1 with TRBJ1-2, with a weak D call TRBD1 (6 bases). Trimming stripped 8 bases from V and 2 bases from J, with 9 bases between. The CDR3 runs 11 residues. Germline V CDR1 and CDR2: SQVTM, ANQGSEA. This chain's CDR3 is CSTQGNYGYTF. CDR3 bases: TGCAGCACTCAGGGGAACTATGGCTACACCTTC.

This clonotype was recorded a few times. The V and J genes are TRBV20-1 and TRBJ2-2; 10 bases are a match to TRBD1. CDR3 length: 16 amino acids. After removal of 0 bases from V and 5 bases from J, the junction contained 6 bases not matched to a gene. Germline CDR1 DFQATT, CDR2 SNEGSKA (reference sequence). The CDR3 bases are TGCAGTGCTAGAGACCGGACAGGGGGTTGGACCGGGGAGCTGTTTTTT. Encoded protein: CSARDRTGGWTGELFF.

V is TRBV6-1 and J is TRBJ1-2; no definite D call. With 6 bases removed from V and 7 bases from J, the gap between germline ends came to 9 bases. The germline gives CDR1 MNHNS, CDR2 SASEGT. The CDR3 length is 11 residues. CDR3: CASRLDPGYTF. DNA of the CDR3: TGTGCCAGCAGGCTGGACCCTGGCTACACCTTC.

The chain employs TRBV28 and TRBJ1-4; the D gene is possibly TRBD1 (6 bases). V was pared by 5 bases and J by 11 bases, with 12 bases between. The V gene's germline CDR1 is MDHEN and CDR2 SYDVKM. The CDR3 sequence is 12 residues long. The CDR3 DNA follows: TGTGCCAGCAGTCAACAGGGTCGGAAACTGTTTTTT. It encodes CASSQQGRKLFF.

The chain is built from TRBV28 and TRBJ1-1; D perhaps matches TRBD1 (6 bases). The CDR3 length is 13 residues. CDR1 and CDR2 (germline): MDHEN, SYDVKM. The ends were cut back, 3 bases at V and 2 bases at J, with 7 bases in the middle. DNA of the CDR3: TGTGCCAGCAGTTTGGGGGGCAACACTGAAGCTTTCTTT. Its translation is CASSLGGNTEAFF.

This clonotype was detected a few times. The genes are TRBV15 and TRBJ1-1; 7 bases fit TRBD1. Germline assignment: CDR1 LNHNV and CDR2 YYDKDF (reference sequence). The CDR3 is 17 residues long. The V and J ends lost 7 bases and 0 bases, in that order; junction bases with no gene match: 14. As DNA, the CDR3 is TGTGCCACCATATCGGACAGGACGCGGGGAATGAACACTGAAGCTTTCTTT. Translating gives CATISDRTRGMNTEAFF.

V and J are TRBV28 and TRBJ1-2; D gene unclear. This CDR3 is 13 amino acids long. CDR1 is MDHEN, CDR2 SYDVKM, per germline. Trimming stripped 3 bases from V and 4 bases from J, with 9 bases between. The CDR3 region has the DNA TGTGCCAGCAGTTTCGCGGCATTCTATGGCTACACCTTC. Amino acid sequence: CASSFAAFYGYTF.

V usage is TRBV7-9 and J usage is TRBJ2-1, with 10 bases fitting TRBD2. With V trimmed by 3 bases and J by 6 bases, 5 bases remained unmatched. The CDR3 runs to 15 residues. Germline CDR1 reads SEHNR; CDR2 reads FQNEAQ (reference sequence). CDR3 sequence: CASSFPSGGINEQFF. Written as DNA, the CDR3 is TGTGCCAGCAGCTTTCCTAGCGGGGGTATCAATGAGCAGTTCTTC.

The chain combines TRBV5-1 with TRBJ1-1, with 8 bases aligning to TRBD1. The germline V gene has CDR1 SGHRS and CDR2 YFSETQ. The CDR3 sequence is 15 residues long. Losses at the gene ends were 2 bases for V and 2 bases for J; bases not matched to a gene: 5. CDR3 sequence: CASSFGQGGNTEAFF. CDR3 coding DNA: TGCGCCAGCAGCTTTGGACAGGGAGGTAACACTGAAGCTTTCTTT.

Only a few counts were recorded for this clonotype. The chain has TRBV20-1 and TRBJ2-7; 14 bases are a match to TRBD2. Trimming at V came to 3 bases and at J to 4 bases, leaving 8 bases not matched to a gene. CDR3 length: 16 amino acids. Germline values: CDR1 DFQATT, CDR2 SNEGSKA (reference sequence). CDR3: CSARGLAGAERYEQYF. The CDR3 nucleotides read TGCAGTGCTAGGGGACTAGCGGGAGCTGAAAGGTACGAGCAGTACTTC.

By share of the sample, this clonotype is medium-sized. This chain links TRBV6-1 with TRBJ1-6; tentative D call: TRBD1 (5 bases). The V gene's germline CDR1 is MNHNS and CDR2 SASEGT. The CDR3 is made up of 14 amino acids. The V and J ends lost 3 bases and 10 bases respectively, with 13 bases between them. The CDR3 DNA is TGTGCCAGCAGTGAGGCAGGGTTAGGGTCACCCCTCCACTTT. Residues: CASSEAGLGSPLHF.

This chain connects TRBV6-5 to TRBJ1-1; the D is unclear. The CDR3 covers 15 residues. Trimming shortened V by 0 bases and J by 3 bases, and 11 bases separated the two germline ends. Germline V gene sequence: CDR1 MNHEY, CDR2 SVGAGI. The CDR3, as DNA: TGTGCCAGCAGTTACTCGGGCAGCGCACACACTGAAGCTTTCTTT. Translation: CASSYSGSAHTEAFF.

This chain links TRBV7-6 with TRBJ2-2; TRBD1 might be the D (6 bases). Germline V gene lookup returns CDR1 SGHVS and CDR2 FNYEAQ. Trimming stripped 3 bases from V and 0 bases from J, with 14 bases between. The CDR3 has 17 residues. The chain's CDR3 is CASSFPTGFANTGELFF. The CDR3 DNA reads as TGTGCCAGCAGCTTCCCGACAGGATTCGCGAACACCGGGGAGCTGTTTTTT.

This clonotype was observed a few times. The chain is built from TRBV20-1 and TRBJ2-3, with D unresolved. V was pared by 0 bases and J by 0 bases, with 7 bases between. The CDR3 totals 14 residues. CDR1 and CDR2 (germline): DFQATT, SNEGSKA (reference sequence). The CDR3 nucleotides read TGCAGTGCTAGAGACGGAAAAAGCACAGATACGCAGTATTTT. Translation: CSARDGKSTDTQYF.

This clonotype has more than one count but fewer than ten. V and J are TRBV4-2 and TRBJ1-6, with D uncertain. The V end lost 0 bases, the J end lost 3 bases, and 6 bases lay between the germline ends. CDR1 is LGHNA and CDR2 is YNFKEQ in the germline V gene. This CDR3 contains 15 residues. CDR3 sequence: CASSQDRFYNSPLHF. DNA of the CDR3: TGTGCCAGCAGCCAAGACAGGTTCTATAATTCACCCCTCCACTTT.

This clonotype was observed a few times. The chain uses TRBV28 and TRBJ1-1; 9 bases agree with TRBD1. The CDR3 extends over 15 amino acids. Trimming cost V 4 bases and J 1 base; bases outside gene matches: 4. The germline V gene has CDR1 MDHEN and CDR2 SYDVKM. CDR3 loop: CASSSGQGPNTEAFF. CDR3 in DNA: TGTGCCAGCAGTTCCGGACAGGGGCCGAACACTGAAGCTTTCTTT.

This clonotype was picked up a small number of times. The chain uses TRBV6-5 and TRBJ1-5; a weak D match, TRBD1 (5 bases). In germline, CDR1 is MNHEY, CDR2 SVGAGI. The CDR3 extends over 14 amino acids. Trimming took 2 bases from V and 3 from J, leaving 8 bases between them. The CDR3 bases are TGTGCCAGCAGTTACACGGGACCCAATCAGCCCCAGCATTTT. Translation: CASSYTGPNQPQHF.

CDR3 sequence reads: CSAGLSSGNTIYF. The CDR3 DNA is TGCAGTGCTGGACTTTCATCTGGAAACACCATATATTTT. V usage is TRBV20-1 and J usage is TRBJ1-3; no definite D call. Germline V gives CDR1 DFQATT, CDR2 SNEGSKA (reference sequence). The CDR3 length is 13 residues. V lost 5 bases and J 1 base, leaving 9 bases between the germline ends.

This clonotype was counted a few times. The V and J genes are TRBV7-9 and TRBJ2-3, with D perhaps matching TRBD1 (6 bases). The CDR3 runs 15 residues. From germline, CDR1 is SEHNR and CDR2 FQNEAQ (reference sequence). V was shortened by 5 bases and J by 0 bases, with 12 bases between the two germline ends. The CDR3: CASSASGVSTDTQYF. The DNA for the CDR3 is TGTGCCAGCAGCGCTTCAGGGGTGAGCACAGATACGCAGTATTTT.

The chain links TRBV19 to TRBJ2-7; TRBD1 agrees at 10 bases. CDR1 and CDR2 (germline): LNHDA, SQIVND (reference sequence). The CDR3 length is 15 residues. Unmatched junction bases numbered 10, after V lost 5 bases and J lost 6 bases. In DNA, the CDR3 is TGTGCCAGTAGTCCAAGGGACAGGGGAATCTTCGAGCAGTACTTC. As protein: CASSPRDRGIFEQYF. Combining the CDR3 with reference TRBV19 and TRBJ2-7 gives the whole variable domain DGGITQSPKYLFRKEGQNVTLSCEQNLNHDAMYWYRQDPGQGLRLIYYSQIVNDFQKGDIAEGYSVSREKKESFPLTVTSAQKNPTAFYLCASSPRDRGIFEQYFGPGTRLTVT.

This chain uses TRBV5-4 with TRBJ1-6; 7 positions agree with TRBD1. From germline, CDR1 is SGHNT and CDR2 YYREEE (reference sequence). Unmatched junction bases numbered 7, after V lost 1 base and J lost 9 bases. This CDR3 comprises 15 residues. The CDR3 loop is CASSLYTGVGSPLHF. Here the CDR3 DNA reads TGTGCCAGCAGCTTGTATACAGGGGTAGGTTCACCCCTCCACTTT.

This clonotype was counted a few times. The chain has TRBV12-1 and TRBJ2-7; the table assigns TRBD1, which was not confirmed against the DNA. TRBV12-1 is designated a pseudogene. The CDR3 length is 13 residues. This CDR3 is CATPRGGPYEQYF. The CDR3 nucleotides read TGTGCCACACCTCGGGGCGGACCCTACGAGCAGTACTTC.

The chain joins TRBV2 to TRBJ2-5; the D gene is possibly TRBD1 (5 bases). From germline, CDR1 is SNHLY and CDR2 FYNNEI. V was pared by 6 bases and J by 10 bases, with 12 bases between. The CDR3 has 11 amino acids. In DNA, the CDR3 is TGTGCCAGCAGCCCAGCCAGGGACCAGTACTTC. It translates to CASSPARDQYF.

This chain uses TRBV7-8 with TRBJ2-2; the match to TRBD2 covers 7 bases. Trimming at V came to 1 base and at J to 7 bases, leaving 9 bases not matched to a gene. The CDR3 totals 16 residues. The V gene's germline CDR1 is SGHVS and CDR2 FQNEAQ. The CDR3 loop is CASSLVGTIIGGELFF. Here the CDR3 DNA reads TGTGCCAGCAGCTTAGTTGGGACTATTATTGGCGGGGAGCTGTTTTTT.

The V call is TRBV6-5, the J call TRBJ1-2; maybe TRBD1 (5 bases). Germline lookup yields CDR1 MNHEY and CDR2 SVGAGI. CDR3 size: 17 residues. Between the trimmed V and J ends, which lost 4 bases and 0 bases, there was a span of 18 bases. CDR3 sequence reads: CASSSPRGKEANYGYTF. CDR3 DNA sequence: TGTGCCAGCAGTTCCCCTCGGGGGAAGGAAGCTAACTATGGCTACACCTTC.

J is TRBJ2-1 and V is TRBV6-2 or TRBV6-3, with 9 positions matching TRBD2. Germline loops: CDR1 MNHEY, CDR2 SVGEGT. The trim removed 2 bases at V and 4 bases at J, leaving 3 bases unmatched. This CDR3 has 15 amino acids. The CDR3 nucleotides read TGTGCCAGCAGTTACCCGGGACTAGCTTACAATGAGCAGTTCTTC. Amino acids: CASSYPGLAYNEQFF.